The TCR beta chain described here comes from a study of shared clonotypes between healthy human individuals. Study background: Three plates each covered CD4 naive and memory; CD8 naive two, CD8 memory one. Study conclusions and caveats: Owing to a small donor count, the genetic and exposure-history diversity represented was limited.

In the naive CD8 group, cells lacked CD45RO and were positively selected for CCR7, so terminally differentiated effector memory CD45RA+ cells were left out. Assay used: immunoSEQ multiplex PCR; TCRdb lists only in-frame clones, some missing. The sample shows 1.5 million to 2.5 million clones, about 95% of them seen only once. CDR3 size: 15 residues. The germline V and J ends were trimmed by 4 bases and 10 bases, with 18 bases remaining between them. CDR1 is SGDLS and CDR2 is YYNGEE in the germline V gene. Points on this clone: Antigen: not known.

Sequences were obtained from naive CD8+ T cells sorted from blood. The TCR sequence derives from a man between 18 and 29 years old in good health. The chain uses TRBV9 and TRBJ1-6; D perhaps matches TRBD1 (5 bases). CDR3 loop: CASSPGGGSGSPLHF. The CDR3 coding sequence is TGTGCCAGCAGCCCCGGTGGGGGAAGCGGATCACCCCTCCACTTT.